This entry lists 13 T cell receptor beta chains sequenced from one sample in a study of identical twins. Each CDR3 protein is one row after TCRdb ran MiXCR on the 5' RACE reads. The sample lists fewer than 350,000 distinct CDR3 sequences; 6.5% to 9.5% were seen once. The sample also formed part of further work on yellow fever vaccine responses in identical twins.

Sequencing was performed on memory (CD45RO+) T cells sorted from blood. These receptors all come from a young woman in good health.

In its sample, this clonotype was seen a few times. The chain couples TRBV20-1 to TRBJ2-1, with TRBD2 as a possible D gene (6 bases). CDR1 is DFQATT, CDR2 SNEGSKA, per germline (reference sequence). The CDR3 is 14 amino acids. V lost 0 bases, J lost 5 bases, and 11 bases lay in between. DNA for the CDR3: TGCAGTGCTAGAGAGGGGCGGGACCACAATGAGCAGTTCTTC. Translating it yields CSAREGRDHNEQFF.

The chain links TRBV12-3 or TRBV12-4 to TRBJ1-2; perhaps TRBD1 as D (6 bases). The V and J ends lost 0 bases and 6 bases respectively, with 11 bases between them. The CDR3 contains 14 residues. CDR3 in amino acids: CASSLASGVHGYTF. As DNA, the CDR3 is TGTGCCAGCAGTTTAGCTTCAGGGGTGCATGGCTACACCTTC.

This clonotype was counted many times. V and J are TRBV5-1 and TRBJ1-2; D call uncertain. Between the trimmed V and J ends, which lost 5 bases and 2 bases, there was a span of 7 bases. The germline gives CDR1 SGHRS, CDR2 YFSETQ. There are 12 residues in the CDR3. The CDR3 is CASRRENYGYTF. CDR3 in DNA: TGCGCCAGCAGAAGGGAGAACTATGGCTACACCTTC.

The chain combines TRBV7-8 with TRBJ2-7; 7 bases fit TRBD2. Germline CDR1 SGHVS, CDR2 FQNEAQ. The CDR3 contains 15 residues. V lost 1 base and J lost 7; bases outside the gene matches: 10. This CDR3 reads CASSLGVTVRGEQYF. The CDR3, as DNA: TGTGCCAGCAGCTTAGGGGTTACGGTGCGGGGGGAGCAGTACTTC.

This clonotype was detected a few times. This sequence joins TRBV20-1 and TRBJ2-5, with 16 bases matching TRBD2. J gave up 7 bases and V 1 base, and 6 bases lay outside the gene matches. The CDR3 totals 16 residues. Germline CDR1 is DFQATT and CDR2 is SNEGSKA (reference sequence). The CDR3 DNA follows: TGCAGTGCTAGAGGGGGACTAGCGGGGGGGCTGGTGACCCAGTACTTC. Protein sequence: CSARGGLAGGLVTQYF.

The chain carries TRBV6-1 and TRBJ2-6, with unresolved D. CDR3 length equals 16 residues. V gave up 7 bases and J gave up 0 bases, with 13 bases separating them. Germline loops: CDR1 MNHNS, CDR2 SASEGT. The CDR3 here is CASTPASTSGANVLTF. The DNA for the CDR3 is TGTGCCAGCACCCCAGCGTCTACCTCTGGGGCCAACGTCCTGACTTTC.

The chain joins TRBV2 to TRBJ2-2; D unclear. Trimming took 3 bases from V and 4 from J, leaving 9 bases between them. The germline gives CDR1 SNHLY, CDR2 FYNNEI. This CDR3 has 14 residues. The chain's CDR3 is CASSDGLGTGELFF. CDR3 nucleotide sequence: TGTGCCAGCAGTGACGGGCTGGGCACCGGGGAGCTGTTTTTT.

This clonotype was seen ten or more times. This chain uses TRBV12-3 or TRBV12-4 with TRBJ2-3; 11 nucleotides agree with TRBD2. This CDR3 is built from 16 residues. V dropped 3 bases and J dropped 1; count of bases not matched to a gene: 3. The CDR3 DNA follows: TGTGCCAGCAGTTTTATGGGACTAGCGGGCACAGATACGCAGTATTTT. This gives the protein CASSFMGLAGTDTQYF.

This clonotype was seen only a few times. The V gene is TRBV20-1, the J gene TRBJ2-5, with D possibly being TRBD1 or TRBD2 (5 bases each). The CDR3 has 14 residues. The ends were cut back, 2 bases at V and 3 bases at J, with 13 bases in the middle. Germline assignment: CDR1 DFQATT and CDR2 SNEGSKA (reference sequence). The CDR3 region is CSARRLGEKETQYF. As DNA, the CDR3 is TGCAGTGCTAGAAGGCTAGGGGAGAAAGAGACCCAGTACTTC.

In its sample, this clonotype was seen many times. The chain recombines TRBV6-2 or TRBV6-3 with TRBJ2-1; the D is unclear. The V gene lost 1 base and the J gene lost 4 bases, with 2 bases spanning the gap. This CDR3 is built from 12 residues. Germline CDR1 reads MNHEY; CDR2 reads SVGEGT. Here the CDR3 reads CASSYYYNEQFF. The CDR3 DNA is TGTGCCAGCAGTTACTATTACAATGAGCAGTTCTTC.

This clonotype was observed at least ten times. The chain combines TRBV7-6 with TRBJ2-2; 14 bases line up with TRBD2. Germline loops: CDR1 SGHVS, CDR2 FNYEAQ. Trimming cost V 4 bases and J 1 base; bases outside gene matches: 5. CDR3 size: 18 residues. The CDR3 nucleotides are TGTGCCAGCAGCTCAGGGACTAGCGGGGGCCTGAACACCGGGGAGCTGTTTTTT. This sequence encodes CASSSGTSGGLNTGELFF. Looking up the rest from reference TRBV7-6 and TRBJ2-2 gives the full variable domain: GAGVSQSPRYKVTKRGQDVALRCDPISGHVSLYWYRQALGQGPEFLTYFNYEAQQDKSGLPNDRFSAERPEGSISTLTIQRTEQRDSAMYRCASSSGTSGGLNTGELFFGEGSRLTVL.

Of note for this clonotype: A single base separates this from a much larger clone, so it may be a read error. This sequence joins TRBV12-3 or TRBV12-4 and TRBJ2-2; no reliable D call. The length of the CDR3 is 15 residues. The CDR3 bases are TGTGCCAGAAGTTTTGGCGTCTTGTACACCGGGGAGCTGTTTTTT. Residues: CARSFGVLYTGELFF.

This clonotype was counted a few times. The J gene is TRBJ2-3, the V gene TRBV7-9; D unresolved. Germline V gives CDR1 SEHNR, CDR2 FQNEAQ (reference sequence). The CDR3 sequence is 11 residues long. The V gene lost 8 bases and the J gene lost 6 bases, with 9 bases spanning the gap. The CDR3 DNA is TGTGCCAGCCAGCTGGTTGATACGCAGTATTTT. This translates into CASQLVDTQYF.